These 21 T cell receptor beta chains share one sample of origin, sequenced in a study of blood T cell repertoires in COVID-19. Only in-frame clones appear in the TCRdb table, and some are missing; sequencing was by immunoSEQ multiplex PCR. The sample consists of some 40,000 clones, roughly 82% of them appearing once. Sequenced: peripheral blood. The receptors come from a man aged 50 or older with active or convalescent COVID-19.

The chain recombines TRBV7-2 with TRBJ2-1; 8 bases are a match to TRBD1. The V segment lost 3 bases and the J segment 7 bases; nucleotides outside the gene matches: 8. The length of the CDR3 is 15 residues. Germline V gene sequence: CDR1 SGHTA, CDR2 FQGNSA. CDR3: CASSLNRGLYNEQFF. CDR3 nucleotides: TGTGCCAGCAGCTTGAACAGGGGGTTGTATAATGAGCAGTTCTTC.

This sequence joins TRBV7-8 and TRBJ2-3, with 8 positions matching TRBD2. The CDR3 is 14 amino acids. The germline V gene encodes CDR1 SGHVS and CDR2 FQNEAQ. With V trimmed by 9 bases and J by 0 bases, 5 bases remained unmatched. This chain's CDR3 is CASGQRGSTDTQYF. The CDR3 DNA is TGTGCCAGTGGGCAGCGGGGGAGCACAGATACGCAGTATTTT.

Only one count was recorded for this clone. An end of the junction does not agree with germline; a read error may underlie this. The chain is built from TRBV13 and TRBJ1-2, with D possibly being TRBD1 (5 bases). CDR1 and CDR2 (germline): PRHDT, FYEKMQ (reference sequence). The CDR3 loop spans 14 amino acids. The CDR3 coding sequence is TGTGCCAGCACGGAAAAAGGGGCTAAGTATGGCTACACCTTC. It encodes CASTEKGAKYGYTF.

The chain employs TRBV25-1 and TRBJ2-5; D not certain. The length of the CDR3 is 15 residues. The germline V gene encodes CDR1 MGHDK and CDR2 SYGVNS. The V end lost 8 bases, the J end lost 5 bases, and 21 bases lay between the germline ends. This CDR3 reads CASSLQADRSETQYF. The CDR3, as DNA: TGTGCCAGCTCCCTCCAGGCCGATCGGTCGGAGACCCAGTACTTC.

The chain recombines TRBV7-6 with TRBJ2-3, with 13 positions matching TRBD2. This CDR3 is 17 amino acids long. Unmatched junction bases numbered 7, after V lost 4 bases and J lost 3 bases. CDR1 and CDR2 (germline): SGHVS, FNYEAQ. As DNA, the CDR3 is TGTGCCAGCAGCTACAGGACTAGCGGGGGCCCAACAGATACGCAGTATTTT. It codes for CASSYRTSGGPTDTQYF.

The chain is built from TRBV15 and TRBJ2-5, with D possibly TRBD1 on 5 matching bases. The CDR3 has 16 amino acids. Germline V CDR1 and CDR2: LNHNV, YYDKDF (reference sequence). With 1 base removed from V and 2 bases from J, the gap between germline ends came to 14 bases. CDR3 residues: CATSRARGRAQETQYF. CDR3 DNA: TGTGCCACCAGCAGAGCTAGAGGCAGGGCTCAAGAGACCCAGTACTTC.

The rearrangement uses TRBV12-3 or TRBV12-4 and TRBJ1-4; D unclear. CDR3 length: 13 amino acids. The ends were cut back, 6 bases at V and 7 bases at J, with 12 bases in the middle. The CDR3 DNA reads TGTGCCAGCAGCCCTGAGGTCCCTGAAAAACTGTTTTTT. Its translation is CASSPEVPEKLFF.

V usage is TRBV7-8 and J usage is TRBJ1-1; tentatively, D is TRBD1 (6 bases). CDR1 and CDR2 (germline): SGHVS, FQNEAQ. V was pared by 0 bases and J by 1 base, with 12 bases between. The CDR3 has 16 amino acids. The CDR3 reads CASSLAVGRGNTEAFF. In DNA form, the CDR3 reads TGTGCCAGCAGCTTAGCGGTCGGCAGGGGGAACACTGAAGCTTTCTTT.

V gene TRBV2 combines with J gene TRBJ2-5; D perhaps matches TRBD2 (5 bases). The CDR3 contains 15 residues. From germline, CDR1 is SNHLY and CDR2 FYNNEI. The V end lost 6 bases, the J end lost 4 bases, and 18 bases lay between the germline ends. CDR3 bases: TGTGCCAGCAGCCCAGAGGGTACTTTAAGAGAGACCCAGTACTTC. As protein: CASSPEGTLRETQYF.

This clone was found once. The chain joins TRBV10-3 to TRBJ2-7; tentatively, D is TRBD1 (7 bases). Trimming removed 6 bases from V and 3 bases from J, with 15 bases in between. Per the germline V gene, CDR1 is ENHRY and CDR2 is SYGVKD. The CDR3 covers 14 residues. This CDR3 reads CAIRRQGLVYEQYF. CDR3 bases: TGTGCCATCAGGCGACAGGGACTTGTCTACGAGCAGTACTTC.

Notes on this clone: At one end the junction does not follow the germline gene, possibly because of a read error. The chain has TRBV7-7 and TRBJ2-5, with D possibly matching TRBD2 (6 bases). This CDR3 spans 15 amino acids. In germline, CDR1 is SSHAT, CDR2 FNYEAQ (reference sequence). CDR3 nucleotide sequence: TGTGCCAGCAGCCTAGCCTTTGCGGGGAAAGAGACCCAGTACTTC. Amino acids: CASSLAFAGKETQYF.

The J gene is TRBJ2-1, the V gene TRBV7-8; 9 bases align to TRBD1. The CDR3 extends over 15 amino acids. With V trimmed by 4 bases and J by 8 bases, 9 bases remained unmatched. Germline CDR1 is SGHVS and CDR2 is FQNEAQ. The CDR3 DNA follows: TGTGCCAGCAGCTCGGGTCGGGACAGGGTCTATGAGCAGTTCTTC. It translates to CASSSGRDRVYEQFF.

The chain has TRBV12-5 and TRBJ1-2, with 8 bases identical to TRBD1. CDR3 length: 18 residues. In germline, CDR1 is LGHNT, CDR2 FRNRAP. The junction had 9 bases not matched to a gene; V was cut back by 0 bases and J by 0 bases. The CDR3 spells CASGLVLGRGPSNYGYTF. In DNA form, the CDR3 reads TGTGCTAGTGGTTTGGTACTCGGCAGGGGGCCTTCTAACTATGGCTACACCTTC.

This rearrangement joins TRBV29-1 to TRBJ1-2; the D is unclear. The CDR3 runs to 12 residues. V was cut by 4 bases and J by 3 bases, with 9 bases left in between. Germline CDR1 and CDR2: SQVTM and ANQGSEA. The CDR3 loop reads CSVGQNHYGYTF. The CDR3 DNA reads as TGCAGCGTTGGGCAGAACCACTATGGCTACACCTTC.

This chain links TRBV5-1 with TRBJ1-1, with D possibly TRBD1 on 6 matching bases. CDR3 size: 16 residues. V dropped 1 base and J dropped 1 base, with 14 bases sitting between them. Looked up from germline, CDR1 is SGHRS and CDR2 is YFSETQ. The CDR3 DNA sequence: TGCGCCAGCAGCTTGTCCCAGGGGAGGGGGAACACTGAAGCTTTCTTT. Translation: CASSLSQGRGNTEAFF.

The chain employs TRBV11-2 and TRBJ2-5; 8 nucleotides match TRBD2. Germline loops: CDR1 SGHAT, CDR2 FQNNGV. V gave up 5 bases and J gave up 3 bases; unmatched junction bases: 8. The CDR3 is 15 amino acids. The CDR3 here is CASSPGRGGEETQYF. Written as DNA, the CDR3 is TGTGCCAGCAGCCCCGGGAGGGGAGGGGAAGAGACCCAGTACTTC.

The chain has TRBV10-1 and TRBJ2-2, with D hard to call. V was pared by 1 base and J by 1 base, with 7 bases between. Germline V gene lookup returns CDR1 WNHNN and CDR2 SYGVQD (reference sequence). The CDR3 is 15 residues long. The DNA of the CDR3 is TGCGCCAGCAGTGAGTTAACCGGGAACACCGGGGAGCTGTTTTTT. Translating it yields CASSELTGNTGELFF.

V is TRBV3-1 (or the pseudogene TRBV3-2) and J is TRBJ1-2, with 7 bases lining up with TRBD1. This CDR3 region has 14 residues. Germline V lookup: CDR1 LGHDT, CDR2 YNNKEL (reference sequence). After removal of 3 bases from V and 0 bases from J, the junction contained 1 base not matched to a gene. The CDR3 DNA follows: TGTGCCAGCAGCCATCAGGGGGCTAACTATGGCTACACCTTC. It specifies CASSHQGANYGYTF.

This clone has a single count. The J gene is TRBJ2-7, the V gene TRBV29-1; D uncertain. The length of the CDR3 is 12 residues. Trimming removed 0 bases from V and 1 base from J, with 4 bases in between. Germline lookup yields CDR1 SQVTM and CDR2 ANQGSEA. The CDR3 sequence: CSVEDSSYEQYF. The CDR3 DNA is TGCAGCGTTGAAGACAGTTCCTACGAGCAGTACTTC.

For the CDR3, the DNA is TGTGCCAGCAGCTTGGCGGGAGTATTGACTGAAGCTTTCTTT. Translated: CASSLAGVLTEAFF. The chain carries TRBV5-4 and TRBJ1-1; no clear D. The germline V gene has CDR1 SGHNT and CDR2 YYREEE (reference sequence). The V gene lost 0 bases and the J gene lost 5 bases, with 11 bases spanning the gap. The CDR3 loop spans 14 amino acids.

This chain joins TRBV27 and TRBJ1-5, with 7 bases that match TRBD1. The CDR3 contains 15 residues. In germline, CDR1 is MNHEY, CDR2 SMNVEV (reference sequence). With 0 bases clipped from V and 6 bases from J, the junction kept 5 bases outside the gene matches. The CDR3 DNA is TGTGCCAGCAGTTTATCGGGGACAGTCACTCAGCCCCAGCATTTT. Protein sequence: CASSLSGTVTQPQHF.